This T cell receptor beta chain came from a study of control samples from healthy donors and cancer patients. Method: immunoSEQ multiplex PCR; TCRdb's copy keeps in-frame clones and lacks some. The sample has about 160,000 clones; 96% are singletons. The receptor comes from a woman in her twenties or thirties in good health. Sequenced input: blood.

CDR3 coding DNA: TGTGCCAGCAGCCTGTGGGGGGAGGGTTGGTACGAGCAGTACTTC. This sequence encodes CASSLWGEGWYEQYF. The chain links TRBV28 to TRBJ2-7; 7 bases match TRBD2. Unmatched junction bases numbered 12, after V lost 6 bases and J lost 4 bases. This CDR3 has 15 amino acids. Germline CDR1 reads MDHEN; CDR2 reads SYDVKM.